This T cell receptor (beta chain) comes out of a study of T-cell memory formation after mild COVID-19. One entry per CDR3 protein, called by TCRdb with MiXCR from the 5' RACE reads. Among roughly 400,000 distinct CDR3 sequences, approximately 18% were seen once, and the ten largest hold under 25%. In its sample, this clonotype was seen many times. There are 14 residues in the CDR3. V was shortened by 3 bases and J by 6 bases, with 14 bases between the two germline ends. The germline V gene has CDR1 SGHAT and CDR2 FQNNGV. V usage is TRBV11-2 and J usage is TRBJ1-1; D gene uncertain. This clonotype originated in a man younger than 35 who had mild COVID-19 (a few samples of this study predate the infection). Cell type and time point are not known. The sequenced sample consisted of PBMCs or a T cell subset sorted from them (not recorded which). The CDR3 region is CASSFGVGLAEAFF. The CDR3 DNA reads as TGTGCCAGCAGCTTCGGGGTAGGTCTGGCTGAAGCTTTCTTT.